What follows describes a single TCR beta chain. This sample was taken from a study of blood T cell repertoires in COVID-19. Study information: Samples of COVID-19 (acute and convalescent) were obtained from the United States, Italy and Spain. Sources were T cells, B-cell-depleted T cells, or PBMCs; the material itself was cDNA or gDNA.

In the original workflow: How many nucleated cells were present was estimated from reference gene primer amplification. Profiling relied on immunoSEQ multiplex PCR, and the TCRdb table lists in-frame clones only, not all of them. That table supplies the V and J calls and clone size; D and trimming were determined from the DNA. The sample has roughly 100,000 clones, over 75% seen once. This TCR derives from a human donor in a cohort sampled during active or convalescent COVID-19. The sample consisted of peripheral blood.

The CDR3 nucleotides read TGTGCCAGCAGCGAACAGGGCTTCCAGACCCAGTACTTC. Residues: CASSEQGFQTQYF. V usage is TRBV7-3 and J usage is TRBJ2-5; weak D call: TRBD1 (6 bases). The germline V and J ends were trimmed by 5 bases and 6 bases, with 13 bases remaining between them. This CDR3 has 13 amino acids. Germline V gene sequence: CDR1 SGHTA, CDR2 FQGTGA.